The entry below gives a single TCR beta chain sequence along with its context. Its specificity is not known. The sample originates from a study of beta chain features in type 1 diabetes. Study context: Across the samples, roughly 98,000,000 sorted cells were examined in total.

What was sequenced were expressed TCRB transcripts, since all of the isolated RNA had been reverse transcribed. Naive, central memory and regulatory T cell samples produced a mean of roughly 3.8 million reads. Sequencing used immunoSEQ multiplex PCR; TCRdb keeps in-frame clones, though not all of them. The data show around 280,000 clones, under 8.5% seen once. Once sorted, every population was more than 95% pure. Germline CDR1 ENHRY, CDR2 SYGVKD. The CDR3 loop spans 16 amino acids. The ends lost 4 bases at V and 8 bases at J; junction bases unmatched: 13. Overall study findings and caveats: More deletions and fewer insertions at VDJ junctions were found in patients with type 1 diabetes.

V is TRBV10-3 and J is TRBJ2-2, with 7 bases lining up with TRBD2. The sequencing input was central memory CD4+ T cells from blood. This clonotype originated in a woman aged 18-29 years in good health. CDR3: CAISARLADPGGELFF. The CDR3 DNA reads TGTGCCATCAGTGCTCGGCTAGCGGACCCAGGGGGGGAGCTGTTTTTT.